This TCR beta chain appears in the sequencing data of a study of cytomegalovirus exposure and HLA in healthy donors. TCRdb's table, derived via immunoSEQ multiplex PCR, lists solely in-frame clones and lacks some. The repertoire holds fewer than 400,000 clones, with roughly 86% as singletons. CDR3 size: 14 residues. V lost 6 bases, J lost 1 base, and 3 bases stayed unmatched. CDR1 is SGHVS and CDR2 is FNYEAQ in the germline V gene. This clone has a single count. This clonotype originated in a man aged 30 to 45 in good health and CMV-seronegative. This chain uses TRBV7-6 with TRBJ2-3; 8 bases agree with TRBD1. The source material was PBMCs. The CDR3 here is CASSVGQGTDTQYF. In nucleotides, the CDR3 is TGTGCCAGCAGTGTGGGACAGGGCACAGATACGCAGTATTTT.